The 30 T cell receptor beta chains below come from one sample, sequenced in a study of T cell responses to AZD1222 COVID-19 vaccine. TCRdb's table, derived via immunoSEQ multiplex PCR, lists solely in-frame clones and lacks some. Seen here are approximately 100,000 clones, about 83% observed once, and the top ten hold approximately 3.3%. The sample in question was peripheral blood, obtained on day 0 of AZD1222 vaccination. The receptor source for this set is an adult in good health.

The sample holds one count of this clone. The rearrangement uses TRBV14 and TRBJ1-1; a weak D match, TRBD1 (5 bases). Germline CDR1 reads SGHDN; CDR2 reads FVKESK. V gave up 1 base and J gave up 11 bases, with 17 bases separating them. The CDR3 loop spans 14 amino acids. CDR3 DNA: TGTGCCAGCAGCCAAGCGGGAGGCAAAGGGGACGCTTTCTTT. This codes for CASSQAGGKGDAFF.

There are a few counts of this clone. The rearrangement uses TRBV5-1 and TRBJ1-4; tentative D call: TRBD1 (5 bases). The CDR3 is 14 amino acids. Germline V lookup: CDR1 SGHRS, CDR2 YFSETQ. Trimming shortened V by 4 bases and J by 8 bases, and 15 bases separated the two germline ends. CDR3 sequence (DNA): TGCGCCAGCAGCCAGGACATGGAGGAAGAAAAACTGTTTTTT. It yields the protein CASSQDMEEEKLFF.

The chain joins TRBV9 to TRBJ2-1; 9 bases are shared with TRBD1. With V trimmed by 3 bases and J by 7 bases, 5 bases remained unmatched. The germline V gene encodes CDR1 SGDLS and CDR2 YYNGEE. The CDR3 has 14 amino acids. CDR3 protein: CASSGGQGRNEQFF. CDR3 nucleotide sequence: TGTGCCAGCAGCGGGGGACAGGGTCGAAATGAGCAGTTCTTC.

This chain links TRBV30 with TRBJ2-3; TRBD2 agrees at 8 bases. There are 15 residues in the CDR3. Germline loops: CDR1 GTSNPN, CDR2 SVGIG (reference sequence). Germline trimming cut 2 bases from V and 5 bases from J; bases unmatched to any gene: 9. DNA of the CDR3: TGTGCCTGGAGTTACGGGGGGGCCGGGGAAGATACGCAGTATTTT. Protein: CAWSYGGAGEDTQYF. Variable domain in full (rest from reference TRBV30 and TRBJ2-3): SQTIHQWPATLVQPVGSPLSLECTVEGTSNPNLYWYRQAAGRGLQLLFYSVGIGQISSEVPQNLSASRPQDRQFILSSKKLLLSDSGFYLCAWSYGGAGEDTQYFGPGTRLTVL.

V is TRBV12-3 or TRBV12-4 and J is TRBJ1-5; D is undetermined. The CDR3 runs to 12 residues. V was pared by 10 bases and J by 0 bases, with 7 bases between. In DNA form, the CDR3 reads TGTGCCACCCGCAATAGCAATCAGCCCCAGCATTTT. Translating it yields CATRNSNQPQHF.

This chain connects TRBV19 to TRBJ2-3, with TRBD1 matching 7 bases. Germline CDR1 reads LNHDA; CDR2 reads SQIVND (reference sequence). The CDR3 consists of 15 residues. Trimming removed 3 bases from V and 6 bases from J; junction bases left unmatched: 9. CDR3 DNA sequence: TGTGCCAGTAGTATCCCAAGGACAGGCAAGGATACGCAGTATTTT. It codes for CASSIPRTGKDTQYF.

This chain joins TRBV5-1 and TRBJ2-2, with D possibly being TRBD2 (6 bases). Trimming stripped 1 base from V and 1 base from J, with 11 bases between. Germline values: CDR1 SGHRS, CDR2 YFSETQ. The CDR3 extends over 16 amino acids. The CDR3 coding sequence is TGCGCCAGCAGCTTGCGGGGAGGACAGAACACCGGGGAGCTGTTTTTT. Translating it yields CASSLRGGQNTGELFF.

This chain joins TRBV27 and TRBJ1-5; no clear D. Between the trimmed V and J ends, which lost 2 bases and 6 bases, there was a span of 8 bases. The length of the CDR3 is 13 residues. Germline V CDR1 and CDR2: MNHEY, SMNVEV (reference sequence). CDR3 sequence reads: CASSLILSQPQHF. CDR3 DNA: TGTGCCAGCAGTTTAATATTAAGTCAGCCCCAGCATTTT.

Here the CDR3 reads CASSSFGQGGQPQHF. The CDR3, as DNA: TGTGCCAGCAGCTCGTTCGGACAGGGCGGCCAGCCCCAGCATTTT. The rearrangement uses TRBV7-2 and TRBJ1-5, with TRBD1 identical over 8 bases. Per germline, CDR1 SGHTA and CDR2 FQGNSA. The CDR3 length is 15 residues. J lost 7 bases, V lost 4 bases, and 9 bases had no gene match.

The chain links TRBV14 to TRBJ2-1; TRBD2 might be the D (5 bases). The CDR3 length is 14 residues. CDR1 SGHDN and CDR2 FVKESK come from the germline V gene. Trimming cost V 1 base and J 7 bases, with 11 bases left between them. The CDR3 loop reads CASSQVRLANEQFF. As DNA, the CDR3 is TGTGCCAGCAGCCAAGTGAGGCTAGCTAATGAGCAGTTCTTC. Based on the CDR3 plus reference TRBV14 and TRBJ2-1, the full variable domain is EAGVTQFPSHSVIEKGQTVTLRCDPISGHDNLYWYRRVMGKEIKFLLHFVKESKQDESGMPNNRFLAERTGGTYSTLKVQPAELEDSGVYFCASSQVRLANEQFFGPGTRLTVL.

This rearrangement joins TRBV13 to TRBJ2-7; D may match TRBD1 or TRBD2 (5 bases each). The germline gives CDR1 PRHDT, CDR2 FYEKMQ (reference sequence). The CDR3 extends over 15 amino acids. V gave up 2 bases and J gave up 6 bases, with 17 bases separating them. In DNA form, the CDR3 reads TGTGCCAGCAGCTTAAAGGTGGGGTATGGGGGCGAGCAGTACTTC. Translating gives CASSLKVGYGGEQYF.

The gene calls are TRBV6-1 and TRBJ1-6; weak D call: TRBD1 (5 bases). Germline loops: CDR1 MNHNS, CDR2 SASEGT. V was shortened by 1 base and J by 13 bases, with 17 bases between the two germline ends. This CDR3 has 15 amino acids. The CDR3 region has the DNA TGTGCCAGCAGTGAAGGAGGACAAGGGACTTTCCCCCTCCACTTT. This encodes CASSEGGQGTFPLHF.

The chain has TRBV7-6 and TRBJ2-5; 12 nucleotides agree with TRBD2. J gave up 5 bases and V 5 bases, and 15 bases lay outside the gene matches. CDR3 length: 18 residues. CDR1 and CDR2 (germline): SGHVS, FNYEAQ. The CDR3, as DNA: TGTGCCAGCAGCGGGGGGCGACTAGCGGGGGCCAGAGGGGAGACCCAGTACTTC. It translates to CASSGGRLAGARGETQYF.

The genes are TRBV7-2 and TRBJ1-6; D may be TRBD1 (5 bases). Deletions cut 1 base from V and 3 bases from J, with 10 bases between. CDR3 size: 16 residues. From germline, CDR1 is SGHTA and CDR2 FQGNSA. CDR3 protein: CASSLDPGDYNSPLHF. In nucleotides, the CDR3 is TGTGCCAGCAGCTTAGATCCGGGGGACTATAATTCACCCCTCCACTTT. Drawing the rest from reference TRBV7-2 and TRBJ1-6, the complete variable domain is GAGVSQSPSNKVTEKGKDVELRCDPISGHTALYWYRQSLGQGLEFLIYFQGNSAPDKSGLPSDRFSAERTGGSVSTLTIQRTQQEDSAVYLCASSLDPGDYNSPLHFGNGTRLTVT.

This rearrangement joins TRBV4-2 to TRBJ2-2; 12 bases agree with TRBD2. This CDR3 has 19 amino acids. Germline-derived CDR1 and CDR2 are LGHNA and YNFKEQ. The J segment lost 1 base and the V segment lost 3 bases, leaving 9 bases of the junction unmatched. CDR3 sequence reads: CASSQETGTSGLNTGELFF. The CDR3 DNA reads TGTGCCAGCAGCCAGGAAACCGGGACTAGCGGGCTGAACACCGGGGAGCTGTTTTTT.

The chain joins TRBV19 to TRBJ1-2; TRBD1 aligns across 7 bases. Germline CDR1 reads LNHDA; CDR2 reads SQIVND (reference sequence). The CDR3 extends over 12 amino acids. After removal of 8 bases from V and 8 bases from J, the junction contained 8 bases not matched to a gene. CDR3 residues: CASGRQGGGYTF. The CDR3 nucleotides read TGTGCCAGTGGAAGACAGGGCGGAGGCTACACCTTC.

This clone was observed a handful of times. The chain joins TRBV6-5 to TRBJ1-2; D is possibly TRBD1 (5 bases). V was clipped by 8 bases and J by 7 bases, with 17 bases between them. The CDR3 contains 13 residues. Germline CDR1 reads MNHEY; CDR2 reads SVGAGI. This CDR3 reads CASVAGPESGYTF. Here the CDR3 DNA reads TGTGCCAGCGTTGCAGGGCCCGAAAGTGGCTACACCTTC.

The chain combines TRBV10-3 with TRBJ1-1; a weak D match, TRBD1 (5 bases). Germline CDR1 is ENHRY and CDR2 is SYGVKD. The CDR3 has 14 amino acids. V dropped 6 bases and J dropped 1 base, with 12 bases sitting between them. Here the CDR3 DNA reads TGTGCCATCAGGCGGGGACTTGGGAACACTGAAGCTTTCTTT. Amino acids: CAIRRGLGNTEAFF.

This chain uses TRBV19 with TRBJ2-2; 8 bases align to TRBD1. Per germline, CDR1 LNHDA and CDR2 SQIVND (reference sequence). There are 15 residues in the CDR3. V gave up 1 base and J gave up 6 bases; unmatched junction bases: 4. In DNA form, the CDR3 reads TGTGCCAGTAGTATAGTGACAGGGGTGGCCGGGGAGCTGTTTTTT. Amino acid sequence: CASSIVTGVAGELFF.

V usage is TRBV3-1 (or the pseudogene TRBV3-2) and J usage is TRBJ1-1, with a tentative D call TRBD1 (6 bases). The germline V gene encodes CDR1 LGHDT and CDR2 YNNKEL (reference sequence). The CDR3 extends over 14 amino acids. V gave up 3 bases and J gave up 3 bases, with 11 bases separating them. This CDR3 is CASSHHRDHTEAFF. The CDR3 nucleotides are TGTGCCAGCAGCCACCACAGGGATCACACTGAAGCTTTCTTT.

The J gene is TRBJ2-2, the V gene TRBV5-1; 7 bases map to TRBD2. The CDR3 length is 16 residues. V was pared by 1 base and J by 0 bases, with 3 bases of the junction left unmatched. Germline loops: CDR1 SGHRS, CDR2 YFSETQ. As DNA, the CDR3 is TGCGCCAGCAGCTTGCCGGGGGGAGCGAACACCGGGGAGCTGTTTTTT. This encodes CASSLPGGANTGELFF.

The chain joins TRBV9 to TRBJ2-5; possible D gene TRBD2, 6 bases. Per the germline V gene, CDR1 is SGDLS and CDR2 is YYNGEE. Trimming cost V 3 bases and J 1 base, with 7 bases left between them. This CDR3 is 13 amino acids long. CDR3 nucleotide sequence: TGTGCCAGCAGCGCCGGGGGCCAAGAGACCCAGTACTTC. It is translated as CASSAGGQETQYF.

The chain uses TRBV3-1 (or the pseudogene TRBV3-2) and TRBJ2-3; possibly TRBD1 for D (6 bases). This CDR3 has 16 amino acids. Germline loops: CDR1 LGHDT, CDR2 YNNKEL (reference sequence). The V gene lost 3 bases and the J gene lost 4 bases, with 17 bases spanning the gap. CDR3 loop: CASSHEYRVGSDTQYF. The CDR3 bases are TGTGCCAGCAGCCATGAATACAGGGTGGGGTCAGATACGCAGTATTTT.

This rearrangement joins TRBV7-9 to TRBJ1-4; weak D call: TRBD1 (5 bases). The CDR3 is 14 amino acids. CDR1 is SEHNR, CDR2 FQNEAQ, per germline (reference sequence). Trimming stripped 3 bases from V and 7 bases from J, with 12 bases between. This CDR3 is CASSLNQGGEKLFF. The CDR3 nucleotides are TGTGCCAGCAGCTTGAACCAGGGAGGTGAAAAACTGTTTTTT.

The chain couples TRBV5-4 to TRBJ2-1; the D is unclear. The CDR3 is 13 residues long. Per germline, CDR1 SGHNT and CDR2 YYREEE (reference sequence). V lost 2 bases to trimming and J lost 3 bases, with 6 bases between them. As DNA, the CDR3 is TGTGCCAGCAGCTTTCGTAACTACAATGAGCAGTTCTTC. Protein sequence: CASSFRNYNEQFF.

The chain links TRBV20-1 to TRBJ2-1; D assignment may be TRBD1 or TRBD2 (5 bases each). The ends were cut back, 3 bases at V and 6 bases at J, with 15 bases in the middle. Germline CDR1 and CDR2: DFQATT and SNEGSKA (reference sequence). CDR3 size: 14 residues. CDR3 coding DNA: TGCAGTGCTAGTCGGGCGGGTGGGGCCAATGAGCAGTTCTTC. Its translation: CSASRAGGANEQFF.

CDR3 amino acids: CASSPGGAGQPQHF. DNA of the CDR3: TGCGCCAGCAGCCCGGGAGGGGCGGGTCAGCCCCAGCATTTT. The chain combines TRBV5-1 with TRBJ1-5, with D perhaps matching TRBD1 (5 bases). The germline CDR1 and CDR2 sequences are SGHRS and YFSETQ. The V and J ends lost 4 bases and 6 bases respectively, with 14 bases between them. CDR3 length: 14 amino acids.

The J gene is TRBJ2-5, the V gene TRBV11-2; TRBD2 agrees at 9 bases. The germline V gene has CDR1 SGHAT and CDR2 FQNNGV. After removal of 2 bases from V and 0 bases from J, the junction contained 1 base not matched to a gene. The CDR3 totals 15 residues. The CDR3 region is CASSLLAGYQETQYF. The CDR3 nucleotides are TGTGCCAGCAGCTTACTAGCGGGGTACCAAGAGACCCAGTACTTC.

This sequence joins TRBV18 and TRBJ2-1, with TRBD1 as a possible D gene (6 bases). CDR1 and CDR2 (germline): KGHSH, LQKENI. Trimming pared 0 bases from V and 7 bases from J, leaving 13 bases between. The CDR3 is 15 amino acids. The CDR3 nucleotides are TGTGCCAGCTCACCACCGATCCAAAGGGGGAATGAGCAGTTCTTC. Translated, it gives CASSPPIQRGNEQFF. The full variable domain, its missing parts supplied by reference TRBV18 and TRBJ2-1, is NAGVMQNPRHLVRRRGQEARLRCSPMKGHSHVYWYRQLPEEGLKFMVYLQKENIIDESGMPKERFSAEFPKEGPSILRIQQVVRGDSAAYFCASSPPIQRGNEQFFGPGTRLTVL.

The genes are TRBV2 and TRBJ2-1; TRBD2 agrees at 12 bases. J was trimmed by 1 base and V by 5 bases; bases with no gene match: 9. The CDR3 consists of 18 residues. Germline V lookup: CDR1 SNHLY, CDR2 FYNNEI. The CDR3 nucleotides are TGTGCCAGCAGTCTGACTAGCGGGGGCGCAGCGTCCTACAATGAGCAGTTCTTC. This gives the protein CASSLTSGGAASYNEQFF.